This TCR beta chain came from a study of CXCR3-negative and CXCR3-positive naive CD8 T cells. CDR1 is SQVTM, CDR2 ANQGSEA, per germline. The CDR3 loop spans 11 amino acids. Notes on this clonotype: Its antigen is undetermined.

UMI-labeled 5' RACE yielded the TRB cDNA libraries. For each CDR3 protein, TCRdb gives one entry from its re-call of the 5' RACE reads, without DNA. The sample totals more than 100,000 distinct CDR3 sequences. Study-wide results and limits: Similar TRBV-TRBJ usage was seen in naive cells (both CXCR3-negative and CXCR3-positive), but memory cells differed. Greater hydrophobicity was found in TRB CDR3s of CXCR3-positive naive cells than of CXCR3-negative naive cells.

The gene calls are TRBV29-1 and TRBJ1-1. This sequence was found in a human donor in good health. Some clones in this sample may be carry-over from other donors' samples. The source material was naive CXCR3+ CD8+ T cells from blood. Specified subset: CD45RO-CCR7+CD27+CD95- naive CD8+ T cells expressing CXCR3 (TNR3+). This CDR3 is CSVRTNTEAFF.